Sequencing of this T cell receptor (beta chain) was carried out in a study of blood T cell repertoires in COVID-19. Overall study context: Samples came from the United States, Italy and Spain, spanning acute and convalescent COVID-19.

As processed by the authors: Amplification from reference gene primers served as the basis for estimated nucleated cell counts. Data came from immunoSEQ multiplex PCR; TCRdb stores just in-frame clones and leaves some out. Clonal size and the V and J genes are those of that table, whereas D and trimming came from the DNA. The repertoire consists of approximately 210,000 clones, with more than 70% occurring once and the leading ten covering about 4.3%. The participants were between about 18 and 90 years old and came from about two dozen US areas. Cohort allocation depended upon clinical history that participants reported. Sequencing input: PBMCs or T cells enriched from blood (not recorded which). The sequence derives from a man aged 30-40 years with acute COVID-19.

CDR3 coding DNA: TGTGCCAGCAGCTTAGGAGGTACGACCAAGGTAAATGAGCAGTTCTTC. It encodes CASSLGGTTKVNEQFF. The chain uses TRBV11-2 and TRBJ2-1; D gene unclear. The CDR3 loop spans 16 amino acids. Trimming took 1 base from V and 7 from J, leaving 17 bases between them. Per germline, CDR1 SGHAT and CDR2 FQNNGV.